Following are 8 T cell receptor beta chains from one sample sequenced in a study of cytomegalovirus exposure and HLA in healthy donors. A multiplex PCR was run with 60 Vbeta primers and 13 Jbeta primers. The data were produced by immunoSEQ multiplex PCR, yet TCRdb's version contains in-frame clones alone and is incomplete. The sample holds 210,000 or so clones, roughly 80% seen once. Input material: PBMCs. The origin of the receptors is a girl aged 5-17 years in good health and CMV-seronegative.

The rearrangement uses TRBV5-1 and TRBJ2-2; TRBD2 agrees at 7 bases. CDR3 length equals 15 residues. The germline CDR1 and CDR2 sequences are SGHRS and YFSETQ. V dropped 0 bases and J dropped 4; count of bases not matched to a gene: 3. Here the CDR3 DNA reads TGCGCCAGCAGCTTGGACGGGAGGACCACCGGGGAGCTGTTTTTT. Protein sequence: CASSLDGRTTGELFF.

This chain links TRBV6-1 with TRBJ2-7; no definite D call. The CDR3 sequence is 15 residues long. Trimming stripped 5 bases from V and 4 bases from J, with 18 bases between. Germline loops: CDR1 MNHNS, CDR2 SASEGT. CDR3 region: CASSFRSLERYEQYF. The DNA for the CDR3 is TGTGCCAGCAGTTTCAGATCTCTGGAGCGATACGAGCAGTACTTC.

The CDR3 is CASSFRDRVFSEQYF. The CDR3 coding sequence is TGTGCCAGCAGCTTCCGGGACAGGGTTTTCTCCGAGCAGTACTTC. This rearrangement joins TRBV7-2 to TRBJ2-7; 9 bases align to TRBD1. The CDR3 is 15 residues long. The junction had 9 bases not matched to a gene; V was cut back by 3 bases and J by 6 bases. Germline CDR1 SGHTA, CDR2 FQGNSA. Full variable domain (remainder filled in from reference TRBV7-2 and TRBJ2-7): GAGVSQSPSNKVTEKGKDVELRCDPISGHTALYWYRQSLGQGLEFLIYFQGNSAPDKSGLPSDRFSAERTGGSVSTLTIQRTQQEDSAVYLCASSFRDRVFSEQYFGPGTRLTVT.

The V and J genes are TRBV19 and TRBJ1-1; D is ambiguous. Trimming pared 3 bases from V and 10 bases from J, leaving 12 bases between. Germline CDR1 is LNHDA and CDR2 is SQIVND (reference sequence). The CDR3 sequence is 12 residues long. This CDR3 reads CASSIVRDRAFF. CDR3 nucleotides: TGTGCCAGTAGTATCGTGAGGGATCGAGCTTTCTTT.

This rearrangement joins TRBV13 to TRBJ2-3; possible D gene TRBD1, 6 bases. V dropped 4 bases and J dropped 6 bases, with 11 bases sitting between them. This CDR3 has 13 amino acids. CDR1 is PRHDT and CDR2 is FYEKMQ in the germline V gene (reference sequence). The DNA of the CDR3 is TGTGCCAGCAGCTACGGACAGCTTGATACGCAGTATTTT. The encoded protein is CASSYGQLDTQYF. The full variable domain, in which reference TRBV13 and TRBJ2-3 provide the parts outside the CDR3, is AAGVIQSPRHLIKEKRETATLKCYPIPRHDTVYWYQQGPGQDPQFLISFYEKMQSDKGSIPDRFSAQQFSDYHSELNMSSLELGDSALYFCASSYGQLDTQYFGPGTRLTVL.

The V and J genes are TRBV5-4 and TRBJ2-5; 10 bases match TRBD2. V lost 0 bases to trimming and J lost 2 bases; unmatched junction nucleotides: 7. In germline, CDR1 is SGHNT, CDR2 YYREEE (reference sequence). CDR3 length: 17 residues. The CDR3 loop is CASSLVSAGGTQETQYF. DNA of the CDR3: TGTGCCAGCAGCTTGGTATCAGCGGGGGGGACGCAAGAGACCCAGTACTTC.

The table lists this clone with a count of one. This chain connects TRBV7-2 to TRBJ1-5; 8 nucleotides line up with TRBD1. The CDR3 contains 14 residues. Unmatched junction bases numbered 5, after V lost 3 bases and J lost 7 bases. CDR1 and CDR2 (germline): SGHTA, FQGNSA. The CDR3 protein is CASSFDRGSQPQHF. CDR3 nucleotide sequence: TGTGCCAGCAGCTTCGACAGGGGCTCACAGCCCCAGCATTTT.

The V and J genes are TRBV2 and TRBJ2-5; TRBD1 matches 7 bases. Germline V gene sequence: CDR1 SNHLY, CDR2 FYNNEI. This CDR3 is built from 13 residues. V lost 5 bases, J lost 7 bases, and 7 bases stayed unmatched. This CDR3 reads CASSSDRVATQYF. The DNA of the CDR3 is TGTGCCAGCAGTAGTGACAGGGTAGCGACCCAGTACTTC.